These T cell receptor beta chains were read from a single sample in a study of OX40 agonist ivuxolimab in advanced cancers. This table comes from immunoSEQ multiplex PCR, and its TCRdb copy is limited to in-frame clones, with some not included. The repertoire holds around 75,000 clones, 85% to 90% seen once, with less than 3% in the top ten. The material sequenced was CD4+ or CD8+ T cells sorted from blood, taken in a trial of the OX40 agonist ivuxolimab. The receptors here all came from an adult with an advanced solid tumor such as melanoma, head and neck, liver or kidney cancer. CDR3s include the opening cysteine and the closing phenylalanine or tryptophan. A D gene is named only where the DNA matches it firmly. Clone size is shown for a subset of rows, as once, few, many or a class of expanded clone.

cdr3_aa,cdr3_nt,v_call,j_call,cdr3_length,clone_size,d_call
CASSYSGANEKLFF,TGTGCCAGTAGTTATAGCGGAGCTAATGAAAAACTGTTTTTT,TRBV19,TRBJ1-4,14,NA,NA
CASSLAAANTGELFF,TGCGCCAGCAGCTTGGCCGCGGCGAACACCGGGGAGCTGTTTTTT,TRBV5-1,TRBJ2-2,15,NA,NA
CASPPKREFTDTQYF,TGTGCCTCTCCCCCAAAGCGGGAGTTCACAGATACGCAGTATTTT,TRBV28,TRBJ2-3,15,NA,TRBD2
CASSPEVRETQYF,TGTGCCAGCAGCCCAGAGGTTCGGGAGACCCAGTACTTC,TRBV7-2,TRBJ2-5,13,NA,NA
CASSHTGDNSPLHF,TGTGCCAGCAGCCATACAGGGGATAATTCACCCCTCCACTTT,TRBV5-5,TRBJ1-6,14,NA,TRBD1
CASSQGQFGYTF,TGCGCCAGCAGTCAAGGACAGTTTGGCTACACCTTC,TRBV23-1,TRBJ1-2,12,NA,NA
CASSQTGWAEAFF,TGCGCCAGCAGCCAGACAGGGTGGGCCGAAGCTTTCTTT,TRBV5-1,TRBJ1-1,13,once,TRBD1
CASSSGLLGVGNEQFF,TGTGCCAGCAGCTCGGGACTGTTAGGTGTAGGCAATGAGCAGTTCTTC,TRBV7-9,TRBJ2-1,16,NA,NA
CASSLTGTGPYEQYF,TGTGCCAGCAGCTTAACCGGGACAGGGCCCTACGAGCAGTACTTC,TRBV7-6,TRBJ2-7,15,once,TRBD1
CASDYKGHSNQPQHF,TGTGCCAGTGACTATAAGGGCCATAGCAATCAGCCCCAGCATTTT,TRBV19,TRBJ1-5,15,NA,NA
CASSDPPTGDSGNTIYF,TGTGCCAGCAGCGACCCCCCGACAGGAGACTCTGGAAACACCATATATTTT,TRBV5-6,TRBJ1-3,17,NA,NA
CASFKRGMGTEAFF,TGTGCCAGCTTTAAAAGGGGGATGGGCACTGAAGCTTTCTTT,TRBV2,TRBJ1-1,14,NA,NA
CASSRRDRTDTQYF,TGTGCCAGCAGCCGAAGGGACAGGACAGATACGCAGTATTTT,TRBV5-4,TRBJ2-3,14,NA,TRBD1
CASSRGQALNQPQHF,TGTGCCAGCAGCCGTGGCCAAGCCCTAAATCAGCCCCAGCATTTT,TRBV7-9,TRBJ1-5,15,NA,NA
CASSPLGDRGTTDTQYF,TGTGCCAGCAGCCCATTGGGGGACAGGGGAACTACAGATACGCAGTATTTT,TRBV13,TRBJ2-3,17,NA,TRBD1
CASSLERGTASAYNEQFF,TGTGCCAGCAGCTTAGAGCGGGGGACTGCCTCGGCCTACAATGAGCAGTTCTTC,TRBV11-2,TRBJ2-1,18,NA,TRBD2
CASSSTGTGGGYTF,TGTGCCAGCAGCTCTACCGGGACAGGGGGGGGCTACACCTTC,TRBV6-5,TRBJ1-2,14,NA,TRBD1
CASAQTVSGNTIYF,TGTGCCAGCGCTCAAACAGTCTCTGGAAACACCATATATTTT,TRBV2,TRBJ1-3,14,NA,NA
CASRLLVTTDTQYF,TGTGCCAGCAGATTACTAGTTACCACAGATACGCAGTATTTT,TRBV6-6,TRBJ2-3,14,NA,NA
CASSLASTEAFF,TGTGCCAGCAGCTTGGCGTCGACTGAAGCTTTCTTT,TRBV5-5,TRBJ1-1,12,NA,NA
CASSLIPLQGDRTF,TGCGCCAGCAGCTTGATTCCACTACAGGGAGATAGGACCTTC,TRBV5-1,TRBJ1-2,14,NA,NA
CASSLSSTNTEAFF,TGTGCCAGCAGCTTATCGTCTACGAACACTGAAGCTTTCTTT,TRBV7-2,TRBJ1-1,14,NA,NA